What follows describes a single T cell receptor beta chain. Its matching antigen is unknown. A read error may explain this, as a much larger clone is one base away. The CDR3 has 16 amino acids. The V gene's germline CDR1 is SGHNT and CDR2 YYREEE (reference sequence). J lost 2 bases, V lost 3 bases, and 9 bases had no gene match. The data originate from a study of T cells in Graves' hyperthyroidism and ophthalmopathy. Study-level findings and limits: For ophthalmopathy, model prediction preceded onset by a median roughly 6.3 months.

Amplification of TCR beta CDR3 regions was performed using RNA transcripts as template. Carried out on the TCR CDR3, a first-round RT-PCR used the HTBI primer set. From the multiplex PCR reads, TCRdb called clonotypes with MiXCR, one entry per CDR3 protein. The sample gives around 760,000 distinct CDR3 sequences, 30% to 40% of which show up once; around 31% is in the top ten. Across 18 months, stable Graves' hyperthyroidism was marked by no progression to ophthalmopathy. Uncontrolled infection, other autoimmune disease, pregnancy or lactation led to exclusion. Thyroid ultrasound and orbital computed tomography, with clinical symptoms and serum thyroxine and TRAb, informed diagnoses.

The chain has TRBV5-4 and TRBJ2-5, with TRBD1 matching over 8 bases. The sample was blood. The receptor comes from a woman aged 40 to 50 with Graves' hyperthyroidism. CDR3 sequence reads: CASSSYRGAGQETQYF. CDR3 sequence (DNA): TGTGCCAGCAGCTCCTACAGGGGGGCAGGGCAAGAGACCCAGTACTTC.